The 10 T cell receptor beta chains in this list originate from one sample, sequenced in a study of T cell changes during pregnancy in multiple sclerosis. Only in-frame clones appear in the TCRdb table, and some are missing; sequencing was by immunoSEQ multiplex PCR. This sample has under 70,000 clones, with 75% to 95% found just once. Sequencing was performed on peripheral blood, taken after pregnancy. Every receptor here comes from a female donor in good health, enrolled as a control in a pregnancy study.

This clone came up once. This chain uses TRBV5-4 with TRBJ2-7; D might be TRBD2 (5 bases). The CDR3 has 13 residues. CDR1 is SGHNT, CDR2 YYREEE, per germline (reference sequence). The V and J ends lost 3 bases and 3 bases respectively, with 10 bases between them. CDR3 loop: CASSSLGVYEQYF. CDR3 DNA: TGTGCCAGCAGCTCGCTCGGGGTCTACGAGCAGTACTTC.

This chain joins TRBV19 and TRBJ1-5; 8 bases line up with TRBD1. Germline trimming cut 5 bases from V and 7 bases from J; bases unmatched to any gene: 10. The CDR3 is 15 residues long. Looked up from germline, CDR1 is LNHDA and CDR2 is SQIVND (reference sequence). The CDR3 reads CASSGRTGLGQPQHF. CDR3 in DNA: TGTGCCAGTAGTGGCCGGACAGGGTTAGGCCAGCCCCAGCATTTT.

The chain is built from TRBV27 and TRBJ1-1, with D maybe TRBD1 (6 bases). From germline, CDR1 is MNHEY and CDR2 SMNVEV (reference sequence). Deletions cut 6 bases from V and 3 bases from J, with 14 bases between. The CDR3 contains 14 residues. This CDR3 reads CASSPRGIDTEAFF. Here the CDR3 DNA reads TGTGCCAGCAGCCCCAGGGGAATCGACACTGAAGCTTTCTTT.

The gene calls are TRBV6-1 and TRBJ1-4; 7 bases map to TRBD1. Looked up from germline, CDR1 is MNHNS and CDR2 is SASEGT. CDR3 size: 17 residues. V lost 0 bases, J lost 9 bases, and 13 bases stayed unmatched. CDR3 bases: TGTGCCAGCAGTGAAGCCGATTTGAGACAGGGAGTTCAAAAACTGTTTTTT. Amino acid sequence: CASSEADLRQGVQKLFF.

This clone turned up a few times. The chain couples TRBV30 to TRBJ1-1; D remains unclear. Germline V lookup: CDR1 GTSNPN, CDR2 SVGIG (reference sequence). This CDR3 is 11 amino acids long. Trimming pared 0 bases from V and 10 bases from J, leaving 9 bases between. CDR3: CAWSVGSGAFF. CDR3 bases: TGTGCCTGGAGTGTTGGCTCGGGAGCTTTCTTT.

This chain connects TRBV7-8 to TRBJ1-2; 8 bases match TRBD1. Trimming took 6 bases from V and 4 from J; bases not matched to a gene: 7. Germline lookup yields CDR1 SGHVS and CDR2 FQNEAQ. The CDR3 length is 14 residues. The CDR3, as DNA: TGTGCCAGCAGACCAGGACAGGGCTTCTATGGCTACACCTTC. Protein sequence: CASRPGQGFYGYTF.

The DNA of the CDR3 is TGTGCCAGCAGCGTTGGGACAGTCGGCACTGAAGCTTTCTTT. Amino acid sequence: CASSVGTVGTEAFF. V and J are TRBV7-8 and TRBJ1-1; 7 nucleotides agree with TRBD1. The germline CDR1 and CDR2 sequences are SGHVS and FQNEAQ. V gave up 5 bases and J gave up 4 bases; unmatched junction bases: 7. The CDR3 is made up of 14 amino acids. Drawing the rest from reference TRBV7-8 and TRBJ1-1, the complete variable domain is GAGVSQSPRYKVAKRGQDVALRCDPISGHVSLFWYQQALGQGPEFLTYFQNEAQLDKSGLPSDRFFAERPEGSVSTLKIQRTQQEDSAVYLCASSVGTVGTEAFFGQGTRLTVV.

The genes are TRBV14 and TRBJ2-7, with 8 positions matching TRBD1. The CDR3 runs to 14 residues. Trimming took 4 bases from V and 6 from J; bases not matched to a gene: 8. Germline lookup yields CDR1 SGHDN and CDR2 FVKESK. CDR3 bases: TGTGCCAGCAGCCTTGACAGGGGAATCGGCGAGCAGTACTTC. Residues: CASSLDRGIGEQYF. The full variable domain, completed using reference TRBV14 and TRBJ2-7, is EAGVTQFPSHSVIEKGQTVTLRCDPISGHDNLYWYRRVMGKEIKFLLHFVKESKQDESGMPNNRFLAERTGGTYSTLKVQPAELEDSGVYFCASSLDRGIGEQYFGPGTRLTVT.

The chain has TRBV7-2 and TRBJ1-5; TRBD1 agrees at 7 bases. The V segment lost 1 base and the J segment 4 bases; nucleotides outside the gene matches: 4. Germline V CDR1 and CDR2: SGHTA, FQGNSA. CDR3 length: 15 residues. The CDR3 DNA reads TGTGCCAGCAGCTTAGGTCGACAGGGAAATCAGCCCCAGCATTTT. Translation gives CASSLGRQGNQPQHF.

The chain links TRBV30 to TRBJ2-7; TRBD1 aligns across 8 bases. This CDR3 is 13 amino acids long. Losses at the gene ends were 5 bases for V and 3 bases for J; bases not matched to a gene: 6. CDR1 is GTSNPN and CDR2 is SVGIG in the germline V gene (reference sequence). For the CDR3, the DNA is TGTGCCTGGGTACCCGACAGGGGCTACGAGCAGTACTTC. This gives the protein CAWVPDRGYEQYF.